These 15 T cell receptor beta chains originate from one sample sequenced in a study of blood T cell repertoires in COVID-19. The method was immunoSEQ multiplex PCR; TCRdb's version includes in-frame clones alone and lacks a portion of them. The sample shows around 140,000 clones, around 90% of them seen only once. The sample taken for sequencing was peripheral blood. These receptors all come from a man aged 60 to 75 with active or convalescent COVID-19.

CDR3 amino acids: CASSPVGAQETQYF. The CDR3 DNA sequence: TGTGCCAGCAGCCCCGTGGGGGCCCAAGAGACCCAGTACTTC. The chain is built from TRBV7-9 and TRBJ2-5, with a weak D call TRBD1 (6 bases). CDR1 SEHNR and CDR2 FQNEAQ come from the germline V gene (reference sequence). The CDR3 has 14 amino acids. V shed 5 bases and J shed 1 base, with 11 bases lying between them.

A single count supports this clone. This sequence joins TRBV9 and TRBJ2-2, with 10 bases identical to TRBD2. CDR1 SGDLS and CDR2 YYNGEE come from the germline V gene. This CDR3 contains 15 residues. The ends lost 3 bases at V and 1 base at J; junction bases unmatched: 0. This chain's CDR3 is CASSGTSGNTGELFF. Here the CDR3 DNA reads TGTGCCAGCAGCGGGACTAGCGGGAACACCGGGGAGCTGTTTTTT.

V is TRBV6-2 or TRBV6-3 and J is TRBJ1-5; D is possibly TRBD1 (5 bases). The CDR3 length is 13 residues. V was shortened by 4 bases and J by 1 base, with 5 bases between the two germline ends. From germline, CDR1 is MNHEY and CDR2 SVGEGT. Here the CDR3 reads CASSWGSNQPQHF. In DNA, the CDR3 is TGTGCCAGCAGTTGGGGCAGCAATCAGCCCCAGCATTTT.

The chain couples TRBV28 to TRBJ1-3; 10 bases match TRBD1. The trim removed 4 bases at V and 6 bases at J, leaving 6 bases unmatched. The CDR3 is 15 amino acids. Germline V lookup: CDR1 MDHEN, CDR2 SYDVKM. The CDR3 DNA sequence: TGTGCCAGCAGTTGGGACAGGGGTTTTGAAAACACCATATATTTT. Translating gives CASSWDRGFENTIYF.

The chain couples TRBV28 to TRBJ1-4, with D unclear. CDR3 length: 12 amino acids. V was trimmed by 6 bases and J by 5 bases, leaving 7 bases between them. Germline V lookup: CDR1 MDHEN, CDR2 SYDVKM. The DNA of the CDR3 is TGTGCCAGCAGCTCCCTCAATGAAAAACTGTTTTTT. Translation gives CASSSLNEKLFF.

The CDR3: CASRNLAGGAHEQYF. CDR3 sequence (DNA): TGTGCCAGCAGAAACCTAGCGGGAGGAGCCCACGAGCAGTACTTC. The gene calls are TRBV28 and TRBJ2-7, with 11 bases aligning to TRBD2. Germline V gene sequence: CDR1 MDHEN, CDR2 SYDVKM. The V and J ends lost 6 bases and 5 bases, in that order; junction bases with no gene match: 9. The CDR3 runs 15 residues.

The rearrangement joins TRBV29-1 to TRBJ1-6; TRBD1 matches 7 bases. Germline V gives CDR1 SQVTM, CDR2 ANQGSEA. V dropped 8 bases and J dropped 6; count of bases not matched to a gene: 13. CDR3 length: 15 amino acids. The CDR3 reads CSPLRGDRVNSPLHF. As DNA, the CDR3 is TGCAGCCCCCTGAGGGGTGACAGGGTTAATTCACCCCTCCACTTT. Full variable domain (rest looked up from reference TRBV29-1 and TRBJ1-6): SAVISQKPSRDICQRGTSLTIQCQVDSQVTMMFWYRQQPGQSLTLIATANQGSEATYESGFVIDKFPISRPNLTFSTLTVSNMSPEDSSIYLCSPLRGDRVNSPLHFGNGTRLTVT.

This chain uses TRBV11-2 with TRBJ2-7; 9 bases agree with TRBD1. J gave up 6 bases and V 1 base, and 4 bases lay outside the gene matches. The V gene's germline CDR1 is SGHAT and CDR2 FQNNGV. This CDR3 is 14 amino acids long. Written as DNA, the CDR3 is TGTGCCAGCAGCTTAGTGGGACAGGGAGTCGAGCAGTACTTC. As protein: CASSLVGQGVEQYF.

V is TRBV18 and J is TRBJ2-7; 7 bases agree with TRBD2. Unmatched junction bases numbered 5, after V lost 3 bases and J lost 3 bases. CDR1 and CDR2 from the germline V gene are KGHSH and LQKENI. This CDR3 comprises 14 residues. CDR3 residues: CASSPLADLYEQYF. The CDR3 nucleotides are TGTGCCAGCTCACCGCTAGCGGACCTCTACGAGCAGTACTTC. Full variable domain (rest looked up from reference TRBV18 and TRBJ2-7): NAGVMQNPRHLVRRRGQEARLRCSPMKGHSHVYWYRQLPEEGLKFMVYLQKENIIDESGMPKERFSAEFPKEGPSILRIQQVVRGDSAAYFCASSPLADLYEQYFGPGTRLTVT.

The rearrangement joins TRBV2 to TRBJ2-3, with 8 bases fitting TRBD1. This CDR3 is built from 16 residues. CDR1 is SNHLY, CDR2 FYNNEI, per germline. V dropped 7 bases and J dropped 2; count of bases not matched to a gene: 11. CDR3 in amino acids: CASKTSRDRPTDTQYF. The CDR3 DNA reads TGTGCCAGCAAAACTAGCCGGGACAGGCCCACAGATACGCAGTATTTT.

The chain links TRBV24-1 to TRBJ2-3; tentative D call: TRBD1 (6 bases). The ends were cut back, 1 base at V and 2 bases at J, with 12 bases in the middle. Germline CDR1 is KGHDR and CDR2 is SFDVKD. CDR3 length: 16 residues. CDR3 in amino acids: CATSDFNRADTDTQYF. As DNA, the CDR3 is TGTGCCACCAGTGATTTTAACAGGGCCGACACAGATACGCAGTATTTT.

The chain is built from TRBV18 and TRBJ1-1; D is unclear. The germline CDR1 and CDR2 sequences are KGHSH and LQKENI. The V and J ends lost 7 bases and 7 bases respectively, with 25 bases between them. The CDR3 runs to 16 residues. The CDR3 DNA follows: TGTGCCAGCTTACGAGGGAGGGCGTCGCTTCAGAGTGAAGCTTTCTTT. It codes for CASLRGRASLQSEAFF.

The chain carries TRBV20-1 and TRBJ2-3, with D possibly being TRBD2 (6 bases). Germline values: CDR1 DFQATT, CDR2 SNEGSKA (reference sequence). This CDR3 region has 11 residues. Trimming took 6 bases from V and 6 from J, leaving 10 bases between them. The CDR3 sequence is CSAPRGDTQYF. DNA for the CDR3: TGCAGTGCCCCCCGGGGGGATACGCAGTATTTT.

This chain uses TRBV25-1 with TRBJ2-7; 11 positions agree with TRBD2. The germline gives CDR1 MGHDK, CDR2 SYGVNS. V dropped 3 bases and J dropped 7; count of bases not matched to a gene: 8. The CDR3 totals 15 residues. Written as DNA, the CDR3 is TGTGCCAGCAGTGACTCACTAGCGGGGGTTTTTGAGCAGTACTTC. This sequence encodes CASSDSLAGVFEQYF.

The rearrangement joins TRBV11-3 to TRBJ2-1, with 8 bases identical to TRBD1. With V trimmed by 1 base and J by 8 bases, 10 bases remained unmatched. The CDR3 has 16 amino acids. CDR1 and CDR2 (germline): SGHNT, YENEEA. CDR3 residues: CASSLGDRISLDEQFF. The CDR3 region has the DNA TGTGCCAGCAGCTTAGGGGACAGGATTTCTCTGGATGAGCAGTTCTTC.